A selection of T cell receptor beta chains follows, all from one sample in a study of beta chain features in type 1 diabetes. The table came from immunoSEQ multiplex PCR; TCRdb's copy has only in-frame clones and leaves some out. The sample shows 620,000 or so clones, 15% to 19% of them seen only once. Sequenced material: naive CD4+ T cells from blood. The receptors come from a man aged 18 to 30 in good health. Each CDR3 is given with its conserved first and last residue. Each record gives: V gene, J gene, CDR3 protein.

>TRBV7-9|TRBJ1-3
CASSERVGISGNTIYF
>TRBV6-1|TRBJ2-7
CASRVGPVDEQYF
>TRBV7-3|TRBJ2-2
CASSPQTGTGELFF
>TRBV5-5|TRBJ1-2
CASSLVVYGYTF
>TRBV7-2|TRBJ1-1
CASSLRVTGGAPEAFF
>TRBV4-1|TRBJ1-2
CGYRDPTNGYTF
>TRBV27|TRBJ2-2
CASSLLPVGELFF
>TRBV7-9|TRBJ2-7
CASSPRRSNEQYF
>TRBV7-3|TRBJ2-7
CASGLTGGYEQYF
>TRBV7-2|TRBJ1-1
CASSFTGLNTEAFF
>TRBV30|TRBJ2-7
CAWSGGTGGADLYEQYF
>TRBV10-3|TRBJ1-6
CAISLETGRDSPLHF
>TRBV4-2|TRBJ2-5
CASSQVSGRAQETQYF
>TRBV13|TRBJ2-7
CASRRTGGGYYEQYF
>TRBV4-3|TRBJ1-6
CASRSGRSHNSPLHF
>TRBV5-1|TRBJ2-6
CASSSGSSGANVLTF
>TRBV30|TRBJ1-6
CAWNAGRGSPLHF
>TRBV7-2|TRBJ2-3
CASSSRAPTDTQYF
>TRBV10-3|TRBJ2-3
CAISSGLAGADTQYF
>TRBV6-6|TRBJ2-3
CASTRTGSTDTQYF
>TRBV28|TRBJ2-7
CASSSPGLAGIYEQYF
>TRBV5-1|TRBJ2-2
CASSYRTSGRSQEPGELFF
>TRBV10-3|TRBJ1-1
CAITKTEMNTEAFF
>TRBV6-5|TRBJ2-3
CASSYLTSGVRDTQYF
>TRBV21-1|TRBJ2-5
CASSIRTGQRRETQYF
>TRBV7-9|TRBJ2-3
CASPDRVGTDTQYF
>TRBV7-3|TRBJ2-5
CASSLSRPTLAQETQYF
>TRBV28|TRBJ1-5
CASRSNQPQHF
>TRBV6-5|TRBJ1-2
CASSERQYGYTF
>TRBV6-5|TRBJ2-1
CASSLWQASYNEQFF
>TRBV9|TRBJ2-4
CASSVGSEDIQYF
>TRBV4-3|TRBJ2-7
CASSQESYGRNYEQYF
>TRBV7-3|TRBJ1-2
CASSNLLRDRALMNYGYTF
>TRBV4-2|TRBJ2-4
CASTAWVSVGGKNIQYF
>TRBV10-3|.
CAIEAGGRNEQYF
>TRBV27|TRBJ2-7
CASSSSGTAYSYEQYF
>TRBV7-9|TRBJ1-2
CASSPPVRYGYTF
>TRBV7-3|TRBJ1-2
CASSLALTGGGYTF
>TRBV7-9|TRBJ2-3
CASSPGTSGNTDTQYF
>TRBV4-3|TRBJ1-1
CASSHAGSLNTEAFF
>TRBV10-3|TRBJ1-5
CAISESDGGNQPQHF
>TRBV9|TRBJ2-1
CASSVGPGRTEQFF
>TRBV27|TRBJ1-5
CASSRAGSGASNQPQHF
>TRBV4-2|TRBJ1-1
CASSQARGRTEAFF
>TRBV21-1|TRBJ1-1
CASSKARDRGNTEAFF
>TRBV28|TRBJ1-4
CASRIGQGLGEKLFF
>TRBV7-6|TRBJ1-5
CASSVGSVNQPQHF
>TRBV30|TRBJ1-2
CAGGGKNGYTF
>TRBV7-9|TRBJ2-3
CASSLRSGYTDTQYF